This is a list of T cell receptor beta chains from one sample in a study of beta chain features in type 1 diabetes. TCRdb's table, derived via immunoSEQ multiplex PCR, lists solely in-frame clones and lacks some. The data contain some 300,000 clones, 8% of them singletons. Specimen: central memory CD4+ T cells from blood. These receptors were collected from a woman younger than 35 in good health. Both conserved end residues are part of each CDR3. Fields, in order: clone size, V gene, D gene, J gene, CDR3 DNA, CDR3 protein. A D gene is named only where the DNA matches it firmly. The listing skips clone size in some rows; elsewhere it reads once, few, many or a size class.

-	TRBV29-1	-	TRBJ2-5	TGCAGCGTCAGGGCTTCGGAGACCCAGTACTTC	CSVRASETQYF
-	TRBV27	-	TRBJ1-4	TGTGCCAGCAGTAGGGGCCCAGCCGCAACTAATGAAAAACTGTTTTTT	CASSRGPAATNEKLFF
many	TRBV15	-	TRBJ2-3	TGTGCCACCAGCAGGCGGGGATCACTGGGAGATACGCAGTATTTT	CATSRRGSLGDTQYF
few	TRBV6-5	TRBD1	TRBJ2-1	TGTGCCAGCAGGGGACAGGGCTCCTACAATGAGCAGTTCTTC	CASRGQGSYNEQFF
few	TRBV29-1	-	TRBJ1-5	TGCAGCGCCACGGGCGGTTTGGCGGCCGGGCAGCCCCAGCATTTT	CSATGGLAAGQPQHF
many	TRBV5-6	TRBD1	TRBJ1-4	TGTGCCAGCAGCTTCCGGGACAGGGAATATGAAAAACTGTTTTTT	CASSFRDREYEKLFF
few	TRBV28	-	TRBJ1-4	TGTGCCAGCAGTAGGAGTGGGAGGGCAACTAATGAAAAACTGTTTTTT	CASSRSGRATNEKLFF
-	TRBV6-6	-	TRBJ2-7	TGTGCCAGCAGTTACGTGGGCTACGAGCAGTACTTC	CASSYVGYEQYF
few	TRBV4-2	TRBD2	TRBJ2-5	TGTGCCAGCAGCCAAGATCCTACGGGACTACCTCAAGAGACCCAGTACTTC	CASSQDPTGLPQETQYF
-	TRBV4-1	-	TRBJ1-2	TGCGCCAGCAGCCCCCCCGGGACATTGGATGGCTACACCTTC	CASSPPGTLDGYTF
many	TRBV13	TRBD2	TRBJ2-1	TGTGCCAGCAGCACCCCCAAGCGGGGGGCCTACAATGAGCAGTTCTTC	CASSTPKRGAYNEQFF
few	TRBV7-6	-	TRBJ1-5	TGTGCCAGCAGCTTAGCGGGGGATCAGCCCCAGCATTTT	CASSLAGDQPQHF
few	TRBV30	-	TRBJ2-7	TGTGCCTGGAGTACAGGACGCACACCCTACGAGCAGTACTTC	CAWSTGRTPYEQYF
-	TRBV27	-	TRBJ1-1	TGTGCCAGCAGTTTCCGTGGCGAAGCTTTCTTT	CASSFRGEAFF
-	TRBV7-2	-	TRBJ1-2	TGTGCCAGCAGCTTAGTCGGGGGGAACTATGGCTACACCTTC	CASSLVGGNYGYTF
-	TRBV14	TRBD2	TRBJ2-3	TGTGCCAGCAGACACTACAGGGTGGCGCGGGAGGCCCCAGATACGCAGTATTTT	CASRHYRVAREAPDTQYF
once	TRBV9	-	TRBJ2-6	TGTGCCAGCAGCGTAGGAGGAGGGATTGGGGCCAACGTCCTGACTTTC	CASSVGGGIGANVLTF
few	TRBV2	-	TRBJ2-3	TGTGCCAGCCGCGCTTCGACAGATACGCAGTATTTT	CASRASTDTQYF
few	TRBV4-1	-	TRBJ1-2	TGCGCCAGCAGCCGGAGCCCTCACGACGACGCTAACTATGGCTACACCTTC	CASSRSPHDDANYGYTF
many	TRBV7-9	-	TRBJ2-3	TGTGCCAGCAGCTTATTACTTACTAGCACAGATACGCAGTATTTT	CASSLLLTSTDTQYF
-	TRBV28	-	TRBJ1-2	TGTGCCAGCAGTTTGGGAGGGTATGGCTACACCTTC	CASSLGGYGYTF
-	TRBV9	TRBD1	TRBJ1-6	TGTGCCAGCAGCAAGGGACAGCTCAATTCACCCCTCCACTTT	CASSKGQLNSPLHF
few	TRBV29-1	-	TRBJ1-1	TGCAGCGCTGGAGAGGGCAGCACTGAAGCTTTCTTT	CSAGEGSTEAFF
few	TRBV6-5	-	TRBJ1-3	TGTGCCAGCAGTAAGACGACAGGCTCTGGAAACACCATATATTTT	CASSKTTGSGNTIYF
few	TRBV7-6	-	TRBJ2-1	TGTGCCAGCGCCAAGGCCCGGCGGGCCGGGTACAATGAGCAGTTCTTC	CASAKARRAGYNEQFF
-	TRBV29-1	TRBD1	TRBJ2-7	TGCAGCGTTGGGCGACAGGGCGACGAGCAGTACTTC	CSVGRQGDEQYF
-	TRBV30	TRBD1	TRBJ2-4	TGTGCCTGGGAAGGACAGGGGGAAAACATTCAGTACTTC	CAWEGQGENIQYF
-	TRBV5-1	TRBD1	TRBJ1-2	TGCGCCAGCTCCGCTGATGGACAGGGGTATGGCTACACCTTC	CASSADGQGYGYTF
-	TRBV9	-	TRBJ1-4	TGTGCCAGCAGCCTCAGTGGAGCGACGGGTGAAAAACTGTTTTTT	CASSLSGATGEKLFF
few	TRBV30	-	TRBJ2-7	TGTGCCTGGAGTGTTAATGGGAAAAAGGTAACCGAGCAGTACTTC	CAWSVNGKKVTEQYF
many	TRBV28	-	TRBJ1-1	TGTGCCAGCAGTTTGGGGAACACTGAAGCTTTCTTT	CASSLGNTEAFF
-	TRBV11-2	-	TRBJ2-1	TGTGCCAGCAGCTTATGGTTTCCGGCCCTTCCTAATGAGCAGTTCTTC	CASSLWFPALPNEQFF
few	TRBV5-1	TRBD1	TRBJ2-3	TGCGCCAGCAGCTTGCCCCGGGGACAGGGAAACACAGATACGCAGTATTTT	CASSLPRGQGNTDTQYF
few	TRBV11-2	-	TRBJ2-3	TGTGCCAGCAGCTTGGGAAACACAGATACGCAGTATTTT	CASSLGNTDTQYF
-	TRBV6-6	-	TRBJ2-7	TGTGCCAGCAGTTATGGAGAGGCTACCTACGAGCAGTACTTC	CASSYGEATYEQYF
few	TRBV10-3	-	TRBJ2-1	TGTGCCATCAAGGCAAACTCCTACAATGAGCAGTTCTTC	CAIKANSYNEQFF
few	TRBV18	TRBD2	TRBJ2-3	TGTGCCAGCTCACCTCCGGGGGGGCGACACACAGATACGCAGTATTTT	CASSPPGGRHTDTQYF
few	TRBV14	TRBD1	TRBJ2-3	TGTGCCAGCAGCGAGTCCCGGGACAGGGTGCAGTATTTT	CASSESRDRVQYF
few	TRBV2	-	TRBJ2-1	TGTGCCAGCAGTGTCGATAGTACCTACAATGAGCAGTTCTTC	CASSVDSTYNEQFF
-	TRBV5-6	-	TRBJ2-6	TGTGCCAGCAGCTTGCGGGGGCCCGGGGCCAACGTCCTGACTTTC	CASSLRGPGANVLTF
few	TRBV25-1	-	TRBJ1-3	TGTGCCAGCACTCCAGCGGGGGCTGGAAACACCATATATTTT	CASTPAGAGNTIYF
-	TRBV6-6	-	TRBJ2-1	TGTGCCAGCTGGGTAACGGGGGAACGGAATGAGCAGTTCTTC	CASWVTGERNEQFF
-	TRBV18	TRBD1	TRBJ1-1	TGTGCCAGCTCACCCCAGGGACAGTATGAAGCTTTCTTT	CASSPQGQYEAFF
few	TRBV18	-	TRBJ2-5	TGTGCCAGCTCACCGGGACCAGTGCAGGGTAGGGAGACCCAGTACTTC	CASSPGPVQGRETQYF
-	TRBV6-6	-	TRBJ2-1	TGTGCCAGCAGTCATGGGTCCATGGATGAGCAGTTCTTC	CASSHGSMDEQFF
few	TRBV7-9	TRBD1	TRBJ2-5	TGTGCCAGCAGCTTATTCCCGACAGGGGGAAAAGAGACCCAGTACTTC	CASSLFPTGGKETQYF
few	TRBV5-1	-	TRBJ1-1	TGCGCCAGCAGCCGAGTAGGCGCTTTCTTT	CASSRVGAFF
many	TRBV10-3	TRBD1	TRBJ1-5	TGTGCCATCAGTGAGGGGGACAGGGGAATTCAGCCCCAGCATTTT	CAISEGDRGIQPQHF
few	TRBV11-2	-	TRBJ2-7	TGTGCCAGCAGCTTCGTAGGGGGATACGCCTACGAGCAGTACTTC	CASSFVGGYAYEQYF
few	TRBV11-2	TRBD2	TRBJ2-3	TGTGCCAGCAGCCCGTCAATGGCTAGCGGGAGTTATACGCAGTATTTT	CASSPSMASGSYTQYF
-	TRBV7-2	-	TRBJ2-3	TGTGCCAGCAGCTTAGGGGCAGGCCGCACAGATACGCAGTATTTT	CASSLGAGRTDTQYF
-	TRBV19	-	TRBJ2-2	TGTGCCAGTAGTACCCGGACAAACACCGGGGAGCTGTTTTTT	CASSTRTNTGELFF
-	TRBV11-2	-	TRBJ1-3	TGTGCCAGCAGCTTGGACTCCTCGGACACCATATATTTT	CASSLDSSDTIYF
-	TRBV5-5	-	TRBJ2-1	TGTGCCAGCAGCCGTGCCAGTGGTGGGATCTACAATGAGCAGTTCTTC	CASSRASGGIYNEQFF
many	TRBV28	-	TRBJ1-5	TGTGCCAGTCAACAGAGAATGGGTAGCAATCAGCCCCAGCATTTT	CASQQRMGSNQPQHF
few	TRBV5-6	TRBD1	TRBJ1-1	TGTGCCAGCAGCCCGATTCGACAGGGATTCAGAATGAACACTGAAGCTTTCTTT	CASSPIRQGFRMNTEAFF
few	TRBV7-2	-	TRBJ1-3	TGTGCCAGCAGCTCTGGGGCTCGAAACACCATATATTTT	CASSSGARNTIYF
-	TRBV7-9	TRBD1	TRBJ1-1	TGTGCCAGCAGACAACAGGGGGGCACTGAAGCTTTCTTT	CASRQQGGTEAFF
few	TRBV19	TRBD1	TRBJ2-6	TGTGCCAGTAGTATCAGGGGGAGTGGGGCCAACGTCCTGACTTTC	CASSIRGSGANVLTF
few	TRBV9	-	TRBJ2-6	TGTGCCAGCAGCGCGAGGGGTTCTGGGGCCAACGTCCTGACTTTC	CASSARGSGANVLTF